This TCR beta chain stems from a study of shared clonotypes between healthy human individuals. Study context: For every donor, three CD4 naive, three CD4 memory, two CD8 naive and one CD8 memory plates were used.

The CDR3 extends over 13 amino acids. V lost 4 bases to trimming and J lost 8 bases; unmatched junction nucleotides: 6. Germline CDR1 reads GTSNPN; CDR2 reads SVGIG (reference sequence). This table comes from immunoSEQ multiplex PCR, and its TCRdb copy is limited to in-frame clones, with some not included. The sample gives approximately 1.5 million clones, 98% of which show up once; about 0.45% is in the top ten. Specimen: naive CD4+ T cells sorted from blood. Sample subset: CD45RA+ positively selected. This clonotype originated in a man younger than 45 in good health. This chain joins TRBV30 and TRBJ1-2; 11 bases map to TRBD1. The CDR3 is CAWKRTGGRGYTF. DNA for the CDR3: TGTGCCTGGAAAAGGACAGGGGGCCGGGGCTACACCTTC. The full variable domain, its missing parts supplied by reference TRBV30 and TRBJ1-2, is SQTIHQWPATLVQPVGSPLSLECTVEGTSNPNLYWYRQAAGRGLQLLFYSVGIGQISSEVPQNLSASRPQDRQFILSSKKLLLSDSGFYLCAWKRTGGRGYTFGSGTRLTVV.